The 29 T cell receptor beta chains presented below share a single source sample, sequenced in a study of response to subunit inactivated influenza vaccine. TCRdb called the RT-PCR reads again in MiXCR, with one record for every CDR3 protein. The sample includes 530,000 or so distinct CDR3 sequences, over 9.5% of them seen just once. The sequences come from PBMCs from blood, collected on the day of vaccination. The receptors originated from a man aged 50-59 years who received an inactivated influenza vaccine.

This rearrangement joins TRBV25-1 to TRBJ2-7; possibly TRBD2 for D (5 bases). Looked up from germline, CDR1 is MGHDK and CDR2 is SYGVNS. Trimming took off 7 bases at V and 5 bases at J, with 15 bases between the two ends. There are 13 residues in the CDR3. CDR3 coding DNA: TGTGCCAGCACTCGCCGGGGTGCCCACGAGCAGTACTTC. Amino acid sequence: CASTRRGAHEQYF.

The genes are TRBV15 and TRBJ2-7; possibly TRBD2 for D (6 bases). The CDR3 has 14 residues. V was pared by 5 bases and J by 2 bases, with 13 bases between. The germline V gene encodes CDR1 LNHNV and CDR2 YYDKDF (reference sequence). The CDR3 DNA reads TGTGCCACCAGCCGGCGGGACCGACCCTACGAGCAGTACTTC. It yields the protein CATSRRDRPYEQYF. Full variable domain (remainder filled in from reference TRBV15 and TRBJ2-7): DAMVIQNPRYQVTQFGKPVTLSCSQTLNHNVMYWYQQKSSQAPKLLFHYYDKDFNNEADTPDNFQSRRPNTSFCFLDIRSPGLGDTAMYLCATSRRDRPYEQYFGPGTRLTVT.

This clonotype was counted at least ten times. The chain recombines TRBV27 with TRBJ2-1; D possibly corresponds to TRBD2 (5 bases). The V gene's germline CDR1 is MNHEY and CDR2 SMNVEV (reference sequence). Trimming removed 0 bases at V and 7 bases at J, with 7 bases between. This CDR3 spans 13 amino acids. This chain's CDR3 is CASSLSKRNEQFF. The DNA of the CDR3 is TGTGCCAGCAGTTTATCGAAGCGGAATGAGCAGTTCTTC.

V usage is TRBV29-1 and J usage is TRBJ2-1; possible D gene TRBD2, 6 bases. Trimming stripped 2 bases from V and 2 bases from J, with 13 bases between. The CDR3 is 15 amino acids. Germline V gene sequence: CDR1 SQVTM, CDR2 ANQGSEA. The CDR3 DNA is TGCAGCGTTGAAAGCCGGGGAGGACCCTACAATGAGCAGTTCTTC. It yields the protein CSVESRGGPYNEQFF.

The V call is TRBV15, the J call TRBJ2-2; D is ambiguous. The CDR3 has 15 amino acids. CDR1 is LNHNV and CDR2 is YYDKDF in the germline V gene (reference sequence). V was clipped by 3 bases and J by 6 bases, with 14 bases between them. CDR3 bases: TGTGCCACCAGCAGGGGGAATAGGTTTCCCGGGGAGCTGTTTTTT. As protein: CATSRGNRFPGELFF.

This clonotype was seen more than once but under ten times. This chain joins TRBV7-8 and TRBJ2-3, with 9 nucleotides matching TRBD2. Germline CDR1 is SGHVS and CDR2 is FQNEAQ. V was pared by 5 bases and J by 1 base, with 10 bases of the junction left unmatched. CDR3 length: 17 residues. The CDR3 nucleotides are TGTGCCAGCAGCAGTAGCGGGAGTTTACAGGGCACAGATACGCAGTATTTT. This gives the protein CASSSSGSLQGTDTQYF.

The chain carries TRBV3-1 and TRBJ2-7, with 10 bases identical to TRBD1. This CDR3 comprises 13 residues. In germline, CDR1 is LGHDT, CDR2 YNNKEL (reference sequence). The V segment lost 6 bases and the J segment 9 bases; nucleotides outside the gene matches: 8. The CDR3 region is CASSTDRGQGQYF. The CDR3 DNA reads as TGTGCCAGCAGTACCGACAGGGGGCAGGGGCAGTACTTC.

This CDR3 is CASTPPSGTPNTGELFF. Written as DNA, the CDR3 is TGTGCCAGCACCCCTCCCTCCGGGACTCCGAACACCGGGGAGCTGTTTTTT. The rearrangement joins TRBV11-2 to TRBJ2-2, with a weak D call TRBD2 (6 bases). The CDR3 extends over 17 amino acids. The germline CDR1 and CDR2 sequences are SGHAT and FQNNGV. V dropped 7 bases and J dropped 0 bases, with 18 bases sitting between them. The full variable domain, completed using reference TRBV11-2 and TRBJ2-2, is EAGVAQSPRYKIIEKRQSVAFWCNPISGHATLYWYQQILGQGPKLLIQFQNNGVVDDSQLPKDRFSAERLKGVDSTLKIQPAKLEDSAVYLCASTPPSGTPNTGELFFGEGSRLTVL.

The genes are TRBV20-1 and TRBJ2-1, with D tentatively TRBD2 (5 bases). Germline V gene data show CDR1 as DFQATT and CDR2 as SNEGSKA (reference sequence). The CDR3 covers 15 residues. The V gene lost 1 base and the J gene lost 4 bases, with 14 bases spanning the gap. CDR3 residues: CSARGGLGPYNEQFF. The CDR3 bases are TGCAGTGCTAGAGGAGGGCTAGGTCCGTACAATGAGCAGTTCTTC.

The DNA for the CDR3 is TGTGCCAGCAGTACACGGGACAGGGGAATAGGGTCCTACGAGCAGTACTTC. Translation gives CASSTRDRGIGSYEQYF. The genes are TRBV12-3 or TRBV12-4 and TRBJ2-7, with TRBD1 identical over 10 bases. The trim removed 5 bases at V and 1 base at J, leaving 11 bases unmatched. The CDR3 has 17 amino acids.

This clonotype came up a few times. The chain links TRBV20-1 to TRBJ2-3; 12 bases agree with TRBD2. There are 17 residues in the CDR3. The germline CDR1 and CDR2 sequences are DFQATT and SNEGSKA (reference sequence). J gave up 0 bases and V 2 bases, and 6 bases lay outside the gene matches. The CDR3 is CSARTGLAGPSTDTQYF. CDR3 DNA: TGCAGTGCTAGAACGGGACTAGCGGGCCCCAGCACAGATACGCAGTATTTT.

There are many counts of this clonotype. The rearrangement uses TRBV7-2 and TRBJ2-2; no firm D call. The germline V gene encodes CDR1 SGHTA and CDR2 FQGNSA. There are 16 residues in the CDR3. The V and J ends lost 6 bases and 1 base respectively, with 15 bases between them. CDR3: CASRGKGRVNTGELFF. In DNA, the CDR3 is TGTGCCAGCAGAGGCAAGGGAAGGGTGAACACCGGGGAGCTGTTTTTT.

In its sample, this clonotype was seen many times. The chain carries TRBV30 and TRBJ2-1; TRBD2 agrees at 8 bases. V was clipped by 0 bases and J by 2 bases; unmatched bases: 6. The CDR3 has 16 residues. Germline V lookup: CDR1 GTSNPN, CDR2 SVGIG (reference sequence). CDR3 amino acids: CAWSVPGLVTYNEQFF. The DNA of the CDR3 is TGTGCCTGGAGTGTCCCGGGACTAGTAACCTACAATGAGCAGTTCTTC.

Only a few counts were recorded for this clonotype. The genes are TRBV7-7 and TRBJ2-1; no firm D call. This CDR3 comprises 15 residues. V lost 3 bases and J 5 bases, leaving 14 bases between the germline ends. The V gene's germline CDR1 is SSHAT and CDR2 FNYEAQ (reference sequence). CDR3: CASSFRPGDHNEQFF. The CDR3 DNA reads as TGTGCCAGCAGCTTTCGCCCGGGTGACCACAATGAGCAGTTCTTC.

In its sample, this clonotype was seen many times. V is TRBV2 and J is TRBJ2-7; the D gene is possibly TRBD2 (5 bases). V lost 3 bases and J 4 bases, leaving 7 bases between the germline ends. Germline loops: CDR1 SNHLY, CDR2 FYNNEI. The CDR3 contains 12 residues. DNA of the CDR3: TGTGCCAGCAGTGATGAGGGTTACGAGCAGTACTTC. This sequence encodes CASSDEGYEQYF.

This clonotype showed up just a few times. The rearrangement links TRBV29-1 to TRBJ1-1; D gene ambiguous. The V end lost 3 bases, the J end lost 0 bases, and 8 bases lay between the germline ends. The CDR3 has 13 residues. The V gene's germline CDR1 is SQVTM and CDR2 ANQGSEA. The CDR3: CSVDVQLNTEAFF. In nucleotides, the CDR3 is TGCAGCGTTGATGTACAGCTGAACACTGAAGCTTTCTTT. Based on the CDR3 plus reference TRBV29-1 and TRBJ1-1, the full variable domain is SAVISQKPSRDICQRGTSLTIQCQVDSQVTMMFWYRQQPGQSLTLIATANQGSEATYESGFVIDKFPISRPNLTFSTLTVSNMSPEDSSIYLCSVDVQLNTEAFFGQGTRLTVV.

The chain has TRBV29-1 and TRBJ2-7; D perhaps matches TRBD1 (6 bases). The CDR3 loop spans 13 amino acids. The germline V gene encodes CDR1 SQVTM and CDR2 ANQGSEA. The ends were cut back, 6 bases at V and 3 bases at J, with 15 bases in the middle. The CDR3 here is CSVKKTGSYEQYF. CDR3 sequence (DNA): TGCAGCGTGAAAAAAACAGGGAGCTACGAGCAGTACTTC.

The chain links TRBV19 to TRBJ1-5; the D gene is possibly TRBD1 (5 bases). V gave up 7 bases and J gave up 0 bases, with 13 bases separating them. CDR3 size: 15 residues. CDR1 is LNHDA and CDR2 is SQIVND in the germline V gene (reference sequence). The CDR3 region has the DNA TGTGCCAGTAACAGGCAGACTAATAGCAATCAGCCCCAGCATTTT. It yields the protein CASNRQTNSNQPQHF.

The CDR3 DNA sequence: TGCAGCGTAGAGCTCCGGGGACAGAGACACTACGAGCAGTACTTC. Translating gives CSVELRGQRHYEQYF. This chain connects TRBV29-1 to TRBJ2-7, with 7 nucleotides matching TRBD1. The germline V gene encodes CDR1 SQVTM and CDR2 ANQGSEA. This CDR3 has 15 amino acids. Trimming removed 6 bases from V and 3 bases from J; junction bases left unmatched: 14.

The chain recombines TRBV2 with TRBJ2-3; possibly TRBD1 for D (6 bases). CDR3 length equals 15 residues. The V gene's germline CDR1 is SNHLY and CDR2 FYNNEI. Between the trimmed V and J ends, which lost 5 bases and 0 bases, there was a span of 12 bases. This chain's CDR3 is CASSSQGPSTDTQYF. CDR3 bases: TGTGCCAGCAGTAGTCAGGGGCCTAGCACAGATACGCAGTATTTT.

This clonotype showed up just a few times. The CDR3 sequence is CASSLVADYGYTF. The CDR3 DNA reads TGCGCCAGCAGCTTGGTGGCGGATTATGGCTACACCTTC. This chain uses TRBV5-1 with TRBJ1-2; the D is unclear. The CDR3 runs 13 residues. Trimming pared 0 bases from V and 5 bases from J, leaving 8 bases between. Germline V gives CDR1 SGHRS, CDR2 YFSETQ.

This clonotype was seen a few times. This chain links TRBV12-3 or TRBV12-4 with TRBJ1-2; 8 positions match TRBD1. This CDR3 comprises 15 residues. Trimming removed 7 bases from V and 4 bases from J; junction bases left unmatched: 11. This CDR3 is CASTTTGVFGYGYTF. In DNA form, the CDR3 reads TGTGCCAGCACCACGACAGGGGTGTTTGGCTATGGCTACACCTTC.

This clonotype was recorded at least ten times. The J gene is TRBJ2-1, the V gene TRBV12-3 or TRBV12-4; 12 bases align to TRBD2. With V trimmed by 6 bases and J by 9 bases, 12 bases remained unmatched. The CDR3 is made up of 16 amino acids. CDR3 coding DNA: TGTGCCAGCAGCCCGGGGGGGGGACTAGCGGGTGCTGAGCAGTTCTTC. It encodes CASSPGGGLAGAEQFF.

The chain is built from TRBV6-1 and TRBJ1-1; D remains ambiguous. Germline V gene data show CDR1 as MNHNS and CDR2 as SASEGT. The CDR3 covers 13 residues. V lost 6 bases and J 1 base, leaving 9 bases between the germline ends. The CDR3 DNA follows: TGTGCCAGCAGCCCAGTCACGAACACTGAAGCTTTCTTT. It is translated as CASSPVTNTEAFF.

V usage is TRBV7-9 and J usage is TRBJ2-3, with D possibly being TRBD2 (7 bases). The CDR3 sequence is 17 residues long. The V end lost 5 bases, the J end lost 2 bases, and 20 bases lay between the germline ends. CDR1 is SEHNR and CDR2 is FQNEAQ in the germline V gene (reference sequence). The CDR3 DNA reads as TGTGCCAGCAGCCTGGCCAGGGGCGGGGGTATCACAGATACGCAGTATTTT. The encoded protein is CASSLARGGGITDTQYF.

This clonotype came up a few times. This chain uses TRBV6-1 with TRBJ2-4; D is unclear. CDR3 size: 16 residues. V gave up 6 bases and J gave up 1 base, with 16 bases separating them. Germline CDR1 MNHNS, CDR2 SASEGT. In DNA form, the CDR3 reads TGTGCCAGCAGCGCCAGGACCGAACGGGCCAAAAACATTCAGTACTTC. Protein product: CASSARTERAKNIQYF.

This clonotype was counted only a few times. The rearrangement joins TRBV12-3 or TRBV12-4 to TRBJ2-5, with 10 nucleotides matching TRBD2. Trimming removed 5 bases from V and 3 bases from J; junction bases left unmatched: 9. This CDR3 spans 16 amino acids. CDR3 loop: CASSESSGGGKETQYF. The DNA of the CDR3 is TGTGCCAGCAGTGAATCTAGCGGGGGAGGGAAAGAGACCCAGTACTTC.

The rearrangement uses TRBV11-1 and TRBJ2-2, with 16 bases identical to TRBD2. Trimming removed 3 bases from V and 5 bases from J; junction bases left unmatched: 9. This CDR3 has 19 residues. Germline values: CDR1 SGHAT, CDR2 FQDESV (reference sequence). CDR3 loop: CASSFNPGLAGGKTGELFF. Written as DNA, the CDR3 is TGTGCCAGCAGCTTCAATCCGGGACTAGCGGGAGGGAAAACCGGGGAGCTGTTTTTT.

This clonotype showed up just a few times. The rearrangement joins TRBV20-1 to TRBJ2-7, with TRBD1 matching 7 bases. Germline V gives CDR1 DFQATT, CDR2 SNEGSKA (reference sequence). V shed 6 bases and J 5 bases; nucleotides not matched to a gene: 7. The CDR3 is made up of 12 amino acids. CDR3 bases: TGCAGTGCCACGACAGGGTTTGACGAGCAGTACTTC. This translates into CSATTGFDEQYF.